This TCR beta chain derives from a study of blood T cell repertoires in COVID-19. In the study overall: T cells, B-cell-depleted T cells, or PBMCs supplied cDNA or gDNA.

Germline CDR1 ENHRY, CDR2 SYGVKD. The CDR3 sequence is 12 residues long. V was shortened by 6 bases and J by 1 base, with 6 bases between the two germline ends. Original processing methods: Amplified reference gene primers provided the basis for estimating nucleated cell counts. This table comes from immunoSEQ multiplex PCR, and its TCRdb copy is limited to in-frame clones, with some not included. From that table come the V and J calls and clone size; the DNA was used to work out D and trimming. The sample lists 150,000 or so clones, roughly 83% occurring once. The clonotype was recovered from a woman older than 75 with acute or convalescent COVID-19. The chain joins TRBV10-3 to TRBJ1-1; D perhaps matches TRBD1 (5 bases). The sample consisted of peripheral blood. In nucleotides, the CDR3 is TGTGCCATCAGCCAGGGGAACACTGAAGCTTTCTTT. Translation gives CAISQGNTEAFF.